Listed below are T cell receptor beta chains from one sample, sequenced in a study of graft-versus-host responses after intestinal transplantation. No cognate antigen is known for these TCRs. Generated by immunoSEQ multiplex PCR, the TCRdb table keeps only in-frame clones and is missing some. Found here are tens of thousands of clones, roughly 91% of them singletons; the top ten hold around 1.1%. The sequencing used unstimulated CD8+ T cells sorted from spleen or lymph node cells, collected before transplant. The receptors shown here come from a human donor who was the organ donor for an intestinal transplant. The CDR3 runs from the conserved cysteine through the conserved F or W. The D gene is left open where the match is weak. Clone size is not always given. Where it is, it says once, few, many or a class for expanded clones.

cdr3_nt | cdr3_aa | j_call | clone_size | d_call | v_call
TGCGCCATCCCTGGGCTTCGGTGGCAGTACAATGAGCAGTTCTTC | CAIPGLRWQYNEQFF | TRBJ2-1 | . | . | TRBV10-1
TGTGCCTGGAGTGTAGGGGATAACACTGAAGCTTTCTTT | CAWSVGDNTEAFF | TRBJ1-1 | . | . | TRBV30
TGTGCCAGCAGCCTGGGGGGGCGGGATGGCTACACCTTC | CASSLGGRDGYTF | TRBJ1-2 | . | . | TRBV13
TGTGCCAGCAGCTTACGCCCAGCGCTCTATGGCTACACCTTC | CASSLRPALYGYTF | TRBJ1-2 | . | . | TRBV5-6
TGTGCCAGCAGTTTCGAAGCGGGAGGCCTCACTGAGCAGTTCTTC | CASSFEAGGLTEQFF | TRBJ2-1 | . | TRBD2 | TRBV28
TGTGCCAGTAGTATTTCGTATGAGGATGGCTACACCTTC | CASSISYEDGYTF | TRBJ1-2 | . | . | TRBV19
TGTGCCAGCAGCCTAGGGACAGGGGGCTCGGCTTTCTTT | CASSLGTGGSAFF | TRBJ1-1 | once | TRBD1 | TRBV5-4
TGTGCCAGCAGCGTAGGAGTAGACTACGAGCAGTACTTC | CASSVGVDYEQYF | TRBJ2-7 | . | . | TRBV9
TGTGCCAGCAGTTTGGGGTGGACAGGGGAAGAGACCCAGTACTTC | CASSLGWTGEETQYF | TRBJ2-5 | once | TRBD1 | TRBV6-5
TGTGCCAGCAGCGCCCAGGGGGCGGGGTACGAGCAGTACTTC | CASSAQGAGYEQYF | TRBJ2-7 | few | TRBD1 | TRBV13
TGTGCCACCAGCAGAGCGGGGAATCAGCCCCAGCATTTT | CATSRAGNQPQHF | TRBJ1-5 | . | . | TRBV15
TGTGCCAGCAGCTTAGATGGGTTCTTCGGGGACGAGCAGTACTTC | CASSLDGFFGDEQYF | TRBJ2-7 | . | . | TRBV11-2
TGTGCTAGTGGTTTGGACTCGTCTGGTGGCTACACCTTC | CASGLDSSGGYTF | TRBJ1-2 | . | . | TRBV12-5
TGTGCCAGTTCCCACGGGGGGACCACTGAAGCTTTCTTT | CASSHGGTTEAFF | TRBJ1-1 | . | . | TRBV19
TGTGCCAGCAGCTTACAGGGGGCCCGCAATGAGCAGTTCTTC | CASSLQGARNEQFF | TRBJ2-1 | . | TRBD1 | TRBV13
TGTGCCAGCAGCCAAGCCAGCGGGACCGTCTACGAGCAGTACTTC | CASSQASGTVYEQYF | TRBJ2-7 | . | TRBD2 | TRBV4-2
TGTGCCAGTAGTATCCCCGGGGAATCGGCTGAAGCTTTCTTT | CASSIPGESAEAFF | TRBJ1-1 | . | . | TRBV19
TGTGCCAGTAGTATAGGGAGCGATCAGGCTTTCTTT | CASSIGSDQAFF | TRBJ1-1 | once | . | TRBV19
TGTGCCATAGAAAAGGGGGGGGGTCGTCCAGATACGCAGTATTTT | CAIEKGGGRPDTQYF | TRBJ2-3 | . | . | TRBV6-1
TGTGCCAGCAGCTTTGACGACAGTTACGAGCAGTACTTC | CASSFDDSYEQYF | TRBJ2-7 | medium-sized | . | TRBV7-9
TGTGCCAGCTACAAGGAGCCATTAATGGGAAAACTGTTTTTT | CASYKEPLMGKLFF | TRBJ1-4 | . | . | TRBV28
TGTGCCACCAGCAGAGATCGCACAGGGGCTAATGAAAAACTGTTTTTT | CATSRDRTGANEKLFF | TRBJ1-4 | . | TRBD1 | TRBV15
TGTGCCAGCAGGGTACAGGGGGGAGAGACCCAGTACTTC | CASRVQGGETQYF | TRBJ2-5 | . | TRBD1 | TRBV2
TGCGCCAGCAGCCACGAACTAGCGGGCAACTCCTACGAGCAGTACTTC | CASSHELAGNSYEQYF | TRBJ2-7 | . | TRBD2 | TRBV4-3
TGTGCCAGCTCACTACTAGACAATGAGCAGTTCTTC | CASSLLDNEQFF | TRBJ2-1 | . | . | TRBV18
TGTGCCAGCCCCACACAGAGCTCCTACAATGAGCAGTTCTTC | CASPTQSSYNEQFF | TRBJ2-1 | . | . | TRBV2
TGTGCCAGCACCTTGGGTCCTAGCGGTGAGCAGTTCTTC | CASTLGPSGEQFF | TRBJ2-1 | . | TRBD2 | TRBV7-2
TGCGCCAGCAGTACAGGACAGGGGGCGAGGCCTGGGGCCAACGTCCTGACTTTC | CASSTGQGARPGANVLTF | TRBJ2-6 | . | TRBD1 | TRBV10-1
TGTGCCAGCAGCCAAGATAGGGCGGACTTCTCTGGAAACACCATATATTTT | CASSQDRADFSGNTIYF | TRBJ1-3 | . | . | TRBV4-2
TGTGCCAGCAGCCAAGCAGAGGCGAGTGGAGACATTCAGTACTTC | CASSQAEASGDIQYF | TRBJ2-4 | few | . | TRBV4-2
TGTGCCAGCAGCCCCCCGGGTATTAGCACTGAAGCTTTCTTT | CASSPPGISTEAFF | TRBJ1-1 | . | . | TRBV5-4
TGTGCCAGCAGCCCGAGGAGGCATAGCAATCAGCCCCAGCATTTT | CASSPRRHSNQPQHF | TRBJ1-5 | . | . | TRBV7-8
TGTGCCAGCAGCTTGAGGGGTTCTAACTATGGCTACACCTTC | CASSLRGSNYGYTF | TRBJ1-2 | few | . | TRBV5-4
TGTGCCAGCTCACCAGGCCGGGATAATGAAAAACTGTTTTTT | CASSPGRDNEKLFF | TRBJ1-4 | . | . | TRBV18
TGTGCCAGCAGCTTGGGTGCGTCGGAGGGAGGGTACGAGCAGTACTTC | CASSLGASEGGYEQYF | TRBJ2-7 | once | TRBD2 | TRBV5-4
TGTGCCACCAGCGGGGACATGACTGTCACAGATACGCAGTATTTT | CATSGDMTVTDTQYF | TRBJ2-3 | . | . | TRBV15
TGTGCCAGCAGCCACCCCGGCAGGACCTACGAGCAGTACTTC | CASSHPGRTYEQYF | TRBJ2-7 | . | . | TRBV11-2
TGTGCCAGCAGTTACTCGAGTTATCAGCCCCAGCATTTT | CASSYSSYQPQHF | TRBJ1-5 | few | . | TRBV6-6
TGTGCCAGCAGTCCCACACCTGCCGAGCAGTACTTC | CASSPTPAEQYF | TRBJ2-7 | few | . | TRBV25-1
TGTGCCAGCAGTCCCGGGTTAGGACTACAAGAGACCCAGTACTTC | CASSPGLGLQETQYF | TRBJ2-5 | . | . | TRBV28
TGTGCCAGCTCACTAGCGGGGATTGAGCAGTTCTTC | CASSLAGIEQFF | TRBJ2-1 | . | TRBD2 | TRBV18
TGTGCCAGCTCACCGCCTCTGTCTGAGGACAGGGCTATTATTGGAAAACTGTTTTTT | CASSPPLSEDRAIIGKLFF | TRBJ1-4 | . | TRBD1 | TRBV18
TGTGCCAGCAGTTTATTACCGGTGGCGGCTAGCACAGATACGCAGTATTTT | CASSLLPVAASTDTQYF | TRBJ2-3 | . | . | TRBV28
TGTGCCACCAGCAGAGTCCGTAGCTTCCAGCCCCAGCATTTT | CATSRVRSFQPQHF | TRBJ1-5 | . | . | TRBV15
TGCGCCAGCAGCCACCGGGGGGGAGACTACGAGCAGTACTTC | CASSHRGGDYEQYF | TRBJ2-7 | . | TRBD2 | TRBV4-1